One sample yielded the 15 T cell receptor beta chains listed below, sequenced in a study of OX40 agonist ivuxolimab in advanced cancers. Profiled with immunoSEQ multiplex PCR; TCRdb holds only in-frame clones, not every one. This table holds roughly 56,000 clones, roughly 77% found once. This specimen was CD4+ or CD8+ T cells sorted from blood, taken in a trial of the OX40 agonist ivuxolimab. All receptors derive from an adult with an advanced solid tumor such as melanoma, head and neck, liver or kidney cancer.

This clone was seen a few times. This chain joins TRBV28 and TRBJ2-3; 10 nucleotides agree with TRBD2. Germline V lookup: CDR1 MDHEN, CDR2 SYDVKM. The CDR3 loop spans 20 amino acids. The trim removed 8 bases at V and 3 bases at J, leaving 23 bases unmatched. The CDR3 loop reads CASQHVFLRVSGRMTDTQYF. CDR3 in DNA: TGTGCCAGCCAACACGTATTCTTACGCGTTAGCGGGAGGATGACAGATACGCAGTATTTT.

This chain joins TRBV18 and TRBJ2-2; D assignment may be TRBD1 or TRBD2 (5 bases each). This CDR3 comprises 16 residues. Germline V gene data show CDR1 as KGHSH and CDR2 as LQKENI. V shed 2 bases and J shed 1 base, with 11 bases lying between them. CDR3 DNA: TGTGCCAGCTCACCAGTGGGACCGAAGAACACCGGGGAGCTGTTTTTT. Its protein is CASSPVGPKNTGELFF.

This sequence joins TRBV7-9 and TRBJ1-1; 9 nucleotides align to TRBD1. The V and J ends lost 3 bases and 5 bases, in that order; junction bases with no gene match: 7. Germline CDR1 reads SEHNR; CDR2 reads FQNEAQ (reference sequence). This CDR3 contains 15 residues. The CDR3 sequence: CASSFNRGLRTEAFF. CDR3 DNA: TGTGCCAGCAGCTTCAACAGGGGGCTTAGGACTGAAGCTTTCTTT. The full variable domain, rest sourced from reference TRBV7-9 and TRBJ1-1, is DTGVSQNPRHKITKRGQNVTFRCDPISEHNRLYWYRQTLGQGPEFLTYFQNEAQLEKSRLLSDRFSAERPKGSFSTLEIQRTEQGDSAMYLCASSFNRGLRTEAFFGQGTRLTVV.

The chain combines TRBV6-5 with TRBJ1-5, with 8 bases aligning to TRBD1. The V segment lost 0 bases and the J segment 5 bases; nucleotides outside the gene matches: 0. Germline lookup yields CDR1 MNHEY and CDR2 SVGAGI. This CDR3 is built from 14 residues. CDR3 region: CASSYSGQDQPQHF. CDR3 nucleotide sequence: TGTGCCAGCAGTTACTCGGGACAGGATCAGCCCCAGCATTTT.

The chain couples TRBV5-1 to TRBJ2-5; 11 nucleotides agree with TRBD2. This CDR3 is 14 amino acids long. Germline V gene lookup returns CDR1 SGHRS and CDR2 YFSETQ. The V segment lost 4 bases and the J segment 4 bases; nucleotides outside the gene matches: 3. CDR3 protein: CASSPGLAGETQYF. The CDR3 DNA follows: TGCGCCAGCAGCCCTGGACTAGCGGGAGAGACCCAGTACTTC.

This chain links TRBV6-5 with TRBJ1-3; 8 bases agree with TRBD1. The CDR3 is 15 residues long. Germline V gene data show CDR1 as MNHEY and CDR2 as SVGAGI. V shed 6 bases and J 4 bases; nucleotides not matched to a gene: 8. The CDR3 DNA reads TGTGCCAGCAGCCTCCAGGGGGCCCGAGGAAACACCATATATTTT. It encodes CASSLQGARGNTIYF.

The chain couples TRBV27 to TRBJ1-5; perhaps TRBD1 as D (5 bases). V was clipped by 6 bases and J by 0 bases, with 9 bases between them. Germline V lookup: CDR1 MNHEY, CDR2 SMNVEV (reference sequence). The CDR3 has 14 residues. This CDR3 reads CASSRDYSNQPQHF. CDR3 DNA sequence: TGTGCCAGCAGCCGGGACTATAGCAATCAGCCCCAGCATTTT.

The CDR3 here is CASRTGANPPSLNTEAFF. CDR3 coding DNA: TGTGCCAGTAGGACCGGCGCCAATCCCCCCTCCCTGAACACTGAAGCTTTCTTT. The chain links TRBV19 to TRBJ1-1; D unresolved. The germline CDR1 and CDR2 sequences are LNHDA and SQIVND (reference sequence). The CDR3 length is 18 residues. Trimming left V 6 bases short and J 0 bases short, with 23 bases between.

In its sample, this clone was seen once. The J gene is TRBJ1-1, the V gene TRBV5-6, with D hard to call. Per the germline V gene, CDR1 is SGHDT and CDR2 is YYEEEE. This CDR3 region has 15 residues. Trimming removed 1 base at V and 8 bases at J, with 18 bases between. Here the CDR3 reads CASSLITEYGREAFF. In DNA, the CDR3 is TGTGCCAGCAGCTTGATTACGGAGTACGGCCGGGAAGCTTTCTTT.

The chain joins TRBV30 to TRBJ2-1, with D tentatively TRBD2 (6 bases). The CDR3 has 14 amino acids. V was pared by 5 bases and J by 8 bases, with 19 bases between. CDR1 and CDR2 from the germline V gene are GTSNPN and SVGIG (reference sequence). The CDR3 reads CAWAFSGLSHEQFF. The CDR3, as DNA: TGTGCCTGGGCCTTCTCGGGACTGAGTCATGAGCAGTTCTTC. Full variable domain (missing parts from reference TRBV30 and TRBJ2-1): SQTIHQWPATLVQPVGSPLSLECTVEGTSNPNLYWYRQAAGRGLQLLFYSVGIGQISSEVPQNLSASRPQDRQFILSSKKLLLSDSGFYLCAWAFSGLSHEQFFGPGTRLTVL.

In this sample, this clone turned up a few times. The chain combines TRBV20-1 with TRBJ1-1; no reliable D call. Per the germline V gene, CDR1 is DFQATT and CDR2 is SNEGSKA (reference sequence). The CDR3 consists of 10 residues. Trimming took off 5 bases at V and 4 bases at J, with 5 bases between the two ends. The CDR3, as DNA: TGCAGTGCTTTTCGCACTGAAGCTTTCTTT. It codes for CSAFRTEAFF.

The J gene is TRBJ1-2, the V gene TRBV7-3; D uncertain. The CDR3 contains 13 residues. In germline, CDR1 is SGHTA, CDR2 FQGTGA. With 5 bases removed from V and 2 bases from J, the gap between germline ends came to 9 bases. CDR3 DNA: TGTGCCAGCAGCCTTGACCAAAACTATGGCTACACCTTC. It codes for CASSLDQNYGYTF.

V usage is TRBV11-2 and J usage is TRBJ1-2; no clear D. Germline values: CDR1 SGHAT, CDR2 FQNNGV. The CDR3 runs 15 residues. V shed 5 bases and J shed 8 bases, with 21 bases lying between them. The CDR3 nucleotides read TGTGCCAGCAGCCTAAATAGGCAGGCCCACGGGGGCTACACCTTC. Amino acid sequence: CASSLNRQAHGGYTF.

The rearrangement uses TRBV10-3 and TRBJ2-7; 7 bases fit TRBD1. CDR3 length equals 16 residues. Germline CDR1 reads ENHRY; CDR2 reads SYGVKD. Unmatched junction bases numbered 9, after V lost 0 bases and J lost 4 bases. CDR3 coding DNA: TGTGCCATCAGTGAGTCGGGCAGGGGGACGGTGTACGAGCAGTACTTC. Translating gives CAISESGRGTVYEQYF.

The chain links TRBV11-2 to TRBJ2-3, with D possibly TRBD2 on 5 matching bases. CDR1 SGHAT and CDR2 FQNNGV come from the germline V gene. V was clipped by 3 bases and J by 6 bases, with 16 bases between them. This CDR3 region has 15 residues. The CDR3 DNA reads TGTGCCAGCAGCTTTGTGTCTAGCAGACCCGATACGCAGTATTTT. Translation: CASSFVSSRPDTQYF.